These 13 T cell receptor beta chains were all obtained from the same sample, sequenced in a study of T cell repertoires in cytomegalovirus infection. The antigens these receptors bind are not known. MiXCR, run by TCRdb on the reads, gives a single entry per CDR3 protein. This table has some 200,000 distinct CDR3 sequences, around 35% appearing once. This material consisted of CD8+ T cells from cultured PBMCs, taken from culture after CMV antigen stimulation. These receptors all stem from a human donor in good health (CMV status not recorded). Some clones in this sample may be carry-over from other donors' samples.

This clonotype was picked up a small number of times. The gene calls are TRBV7-8 and TRBJ1-4; D is unclear. V was cut by 1 base and J by 3 bases, with 3 bases left in between. The length of the CDR3 is 13 residues. Germline lookup yields CDR1 SGHVS and CDR2 FQNEAQ. In DNA form, the CDR3 reads TGTGCCAGCAGCTTAGATCCTAATGAAAAACTGTTTTTT. This gives the protein CASSLDPNEKLFF.

The chain is built from TRBV28 and TRBJ2-1, with a tentative D call TRBD2 (6 bases). The CDR3 covers 15 residues. CDR1 and CDR2 (germline): MDHEN, SYDVKM. V lost 5 bases, J lost 8 bases, and 19 bases lay in between. CDR3 DNA: TGTGCCAGCAGTCCTCTCGCGGTCCCGGGAGATGAGCAGTTCTTC. It yields the protein CASSPLAVPGDEQFF.

This clonotype was observed a handful of times. This chain uses TRBV6-2 or TRBV6-3 with TRBJ1-5; D gene unclear. V was clipped by 0 bases and J by 0 bases, with 9 bases between them. The CDR3 contains 16 residues. In germline, CDR1 is MNHEY, CDR2 SVGEGT. The CDR3 DNA reads as TGTGCCAGCAGTTACTCGATCATCTATAGCAATCAGCCCCAGCATTTT. Translating it yields CASSYSIIYSNQPQHF.

A remark on this clonotype: The junction does not match germline at one end; this may be a read error. The chain links TRBV20-1 to TRBJ2-1; the D gene could be TRBD1 or TRBD2 (5 bases each). Germline-derived CDR1 and CDR2 are DFQATT and SNEGSKA (reference sequence). The CDR3 covers 15 residues. Written as DNA, the CDR3 is TGCAGTGCTGAGGGGCTTCTTAGATCCTACAATGTGCAGTTCTTC. It yields the protein CSAEGLLRSYNVQFF.

V usage is TRBV27 and J usage is TRBJ2-7; 10 bases are a match to TRBD2. The germline V gene encodes CDR1 MNHEY and CDR2 SMNVEV (reference sequence). This CDR3 is 14 amino acids long. Trimming at V came to 7 bases and at J to 0 bases, leaving 3 bases not matched to a gene. The DNA for the CDR3 is TGTGCCAGCAAGGCTAGCGGGAGCTCCTACGAGCAGTACTTC. Its protein is CASKASGSSYEQYF.

The rearrangement uses TRBV7-9 and TRBJ2-7, with D maybe TRBD1 (5 bases). CDR1 is SEHNR, CDR2 FQNEAQ, per germline (reference sequence). There are 13 residues in the CDR3. V gave up 9 bases and J gave up 0 bases, with 12 bases separating them. The CDR3 nucleotides read TGTGCCAGTCTATACAGGAGCTCCTACGAGCAGTACTTC. Protein sequence: CASLYRSSYEQYF.

This sequence joins TRBV4-2 and TRBJ2-3, with 12 bases lining up with TRBD2. The CDR3 is 17 amino acids. The J segment lost 3 bases and the V segment lost 2 bases, leaving 6 bases of the junction unmatched. CDR1 LGHNA and CDR2 YNFKEQ come from the germline V gene. The CDR3 is CASSQLAGGHPTDTQYF. The CDR3 coding sequence is TGTGCCAGCAGCCAACTAGCGGGGGGGCATCCAACAGATACGCAGTATTTT.

Ten or more counts support this clonotype. This chain uses TRBV7-2 with TRBJ2-7; TRBD2 is a possible D gene (7 bases). Germline CDR1 SGHTA, CDR2 FQGNSA. Trimming stripped 5 bases from V and 9 bases from J, with 17 bases between. This CDR3 comprises 13 residues. CDR3 coding DNA: TGTGCCAGCAGCGGGGGGGCGATCACCGGGCAGTACTTC. It yields the protein CASSGGAITGQYF.

The genes are TRBV2 and TRBJ1-5, with D tentatively TRBD1 (6 bases). Germline values: CDR1 SNHLY, CDR2 FYNNEI. This CDR3 has 14 residues. V lost 1 base and J lost 5, with 9 bases in between. CDR3 bases: TGTGCCAGCAGTGAAGGGCAGGGGTATCAGCCCCAGCATTTT. It specifies CASSEGQGYQPQHF.

V gene TRBV12-3 or TRBV12-4 combines with J gene TRBJ1-5; D gene ambiguous. The CDR3 loop spans 13 amino acids. V gave up 3 bases and J gave up 7 bases, with 10 bases separating them. The CDR3 bases are TGTGCCAGCAGTTTCCGGGGTTCCCAGCCCCAGCATTTT. Translated, it gives CASSFRGSQPQHF.

The CDR3 nucleotides read TGTGCCAGCAGCGTAGGGGCAGGGGCCAACACAGATACGCAGTATTTT. It encodes CASSVGAGANTDTQYF. The gene calls are TRBV9 and TRBJ2-3, with a weak D call TRBD1 (6 bases). This CDR3 is built from 16 residues. V lost 0 bases to trimming and J lost 2 bases, with 13 bases between them. Germline CDR1 is SGDLS and CDR2 is YYNGEE.

This clonotype was seen more than once but under ten times. The chain uses TRBV2 and TRBJ1-2, with D hard to call. Germline-derived CDR1 and CDR2 are SNHLY and FYNNEI. V lost 1 base and J lost 4, with 7 bases in between. The CDR3 spans 13 residues. The CDR3 coding sequence is TGTGCCAGCAGTGAAGGGACCATCTATGGCTACACCTTC. This translates into CASSEGTIYGYTF.

The gene calls are TRBV28 and TRBJ1-1, with unresolved D. CDR3 length: 17 amino acids. CDR1 is MDHEN and CDR2 is SYDVKM in the germline V gene. V lost 5 bases to trimming and J lost 6 bases, with 25 bases between them. The CDR3 sequence is CASSLPLYQAQGAEAFF. The DNA of the CDR3 is TGTGCCAGCAGTCTCCCTCTCTATCAAGCCCAAGGAGCTGAAGCTTTCTTT.